Following are 9 T cell receptor beta chains from one sample sequenced in a study of vaccination and CD4 T cells after COVID-19. Antigens for these TCRs are unknown. The Oncomine TCR Beta short-read assay was applied to DNA of cultured CD4+ T cells. TCRdb re-called the PCR reads with MiXCR, one entry per CDR3 protein. The data hold about 13,000 distinct CDR3 sequences, with about 76% observed a single time. The sample's treatment: approximately 11-day PBMC culture with coronavirus spike peptide pools or control peptides (ViraFEST assay). The sequencing input was CD4+ T cells from blood, cultured in vitro. These receptors were taken from a human donor who had recovered from COVID-19.

This chain links TRBV6-2 or TRBV6-3 with TRBJ2-7; the D is unclear. Germline V lookup: CDR1 MNHEY, CDR2 SVGEGT. Trimming shortened V by 4 bases and J by 4 bases, and 11 bases separated the two germline ends. This CDR3 contains 13 residues. CDR3 amino acids: CASSFDRAYEQYF. The CDR3 DNA reads as TGTGCCAGCAGTTTTGACCGGGCGTACGAGCAGTACTTC.

This chain joins TRBV7-2 and TRBJ2-2, with D uncertain. The ends were cut back, 5 bases at V and 1 base at J, with 11 bases in the middle. CDR1 and CDR2 from the germline V gene are SGHTA and FQGNSA. The CDR3 contains 15 residues. The CDR3 coding sequence is TGTGCCAGCAGCCTCCGTGCGGTGAACACCGGGGAGCTGTTTTTT. Translating gives CASSLRAVNTGELFF.

The chain joins TRBV20-1 to TRBJ1-1, with D possibly matching TRBD1 (5 bases). Trimming stripped 3 bases from V and 1 base from J, with 15 bases between. Per germline, CDR1 DFQATT and CDR2 SNEGSKA (reference sequence). The CDR3 sequence is 15 residues long. This chain's CDR3 is CSARGTGVSNTEAFF. In DNA form, the CDR3 reads TGCAGTGCTAGGGGGACGGGCGTGTCGAACACTGAAGCTTTCTTT.

The DNA of the CDR3 is TGTGCCAGCAGGTCTAGCGGGACCAGCACAGATACGCAGTATTTT. Amino acids: CASRSSGTSTDTQYF. The chain combines TRBV6-1 with TRBJ2-3; 9 bases line up with TRBD2. Per germline, CDR1 MNHNS and CDR2 SASEGT. The CDR3 consists of 15 residues. V dropped 6 bases and J dropped 0; count of bases not matched to a gene: 4.

V and J are TRBV12-3 or TRBV12-4 and TRBJ1-5; D is undetermined. The CDR3 contains 14 residues. V was pared by 3 bases and J by 7 bases, with 13 bases between. The CDR3 region is CASSFLGEAQPQHF. CDR3 coding DNA: TGTGCCAGCAGTTTTCTCGGAGAGGCCCAGCCCCAGCATTTT.

The J gene is TRBJ2-2, the V gene TRBV7-2; D not certain. The germline gives CDR1 SGHTA, CDR2 FQGNSA. The CDR3 sequence is 14 residues long. Deletions cut 3 bases from V and 1 base from J, with 6 bases between. CDR3 amino acids: CASSFYLNTGELFF. The CDR3 coding sequence is TGTGCCAGCAGCTTCTACTTGAACACCGGGGAGCTGTTTTTT.

The chain joins TRBV19 to TRBJ1-2; D is uncertain. Germline lookup yields CDR1 LNHDA and CDR2 SQIVND (reference sequence). Trimming pared 6 bases from V and 1 base from J, leaving 6 bases between. The length of the CDR3 is 12 residues. The CDR3 nucleotides are TGTGCCAGTAGCGTCAGTAACTATGGCTACACCTTC. This encodes CASSVSNYGYTF.

The V and J genes are TRBV7-2 and TRBJ1-2, with TRBD1 matching 10 bases. The junction had 7 bases not matched to a gene; V was cut back by 4 bases and J by 5 bases. Germline CDR1 and CDR2: SGHTA and FQGNSA. This CDR3 has 15 amino acids. The CDR3 here is CASSSGTGVTYGYTF. The DNA of the CDR3 is TGTGCCAGCAGCTCTGGGACAGGGGTTACGTATGGCTACACCTTC.

The chain combines TRBV7-2 with TRBJ2-3; the D is unclear. The CDR3 is 15 residues long. CDR1 and CDR2 from the germline V gene are SGHTA and FQGNSA. V lost 0 bases and J 6 bases, leaving 13 bases between the germline ends. The CDR3 DNA reads as TGTGCCAGCAGCTTAGCTCCTACTTTAGGGGATACGCAGTATTTT. It translates to CASSLAPTLGDTQYF.